What follows are 27 T cell receptor beta chains derived from one specimen sequenced in a study of CD8 T cells in Susac syndrome. Reverse transcription of about 0.5 to 1 ug RNA was carried out with random hexamers. From the immunoSEQ multiplex PCR reads, TCRdb called clonotypes with MiXCR, one entry per CDR3 protein. This table has some 140,000 distinct CDR3 sequences, roughly 94% appearing once. The sequenced material came from CD8+ T cells from PBMCs. Source of these receptors: a human donor with Susac syndrome.

The genes are TRBV4-1 and TRBJ2-5; 9 bases agree with TRBD1. V lost 1 base to trimming and J lost 4 bases; unmatched junction nucleotides: 10. The V gene's germline CDR1 is MGHRA and CDR2 YSYEKL. CDR3 size: 17 residues. CDR3 sequence reads: CASSQVPTGGIGETQYF. CDR3 in DNA: TGCGCCAGCAGCCAAGTCCCGACAGGGGGAATAGGAGAGACCCAGTACTTC.

The rearrangement joins TRBV4-1 to TRBJ2-7; 10 bases map to TRBD2. V was clipped by 1 base and J by 5 bases; unmatched bases: 5. Germline values: CDR1 MGHRA, CDR2 YSYEKL. The length of the CDR3 is 15 residues. As DNA, the CDR3 is TGCGCCAGCAGCCAAGGGTCCGGGACTAGCGACGAGCAGTACTTC. Translation: CASSQGSGTSDEQYF.

This clonotype was counted between two and nine times. The J gene is TRBJ2-1, the V gene TRBV5-4; the match to TRBD2 covers 13 bases. This CDR3 has 17 residues. V was clipped by 0 bases and J by 0 bases; unmatched bases: 0. Looked up from germline, CDR1 is SGHNT and CDR2 is YYREEE (reference sequence). Written as DNA, the CDR3 is TGTGCCAGCAGCTTGGGGACTAGCGGGAGCTCCTACAATGAGCAGTTCTTC. Its protein is CASSLGTSGSSYNEQFF.

The DNA of the CDR3 is TGTGCCAGCAGCCAAGAGGGCGGGGCCGGGGAGCTGTTTTTT. Amino acid sequence: CASSQEGGAGELFF. The chain joins TRBV4-2 to TRBJ2-2; the D gene is possibly TRBD2 (6 bases). CDR3 length: 14 amino acids. CDR1 is LGHNA and CDR2 is YNFKEQ in the germline V gene. V was pared by 0 bases and J by 6 bases, with 8 bases between.

The rearrangement joins TRBV9 to TRBJ2-6; TRBD2 might be the D (5 bases). Germline V lookup: CDR1 SGDLS, CDR2 YYNGEE. CDR3 length equals 16 residues. Trimming removed 0 bases from V and 4 bases from J, with 11 bases in between. The CDR3 loop is CASSVALGAGANVLTF. The CDR3 region has the DNA TGTGCCAGCAGCGTAGCTCTGGGAGCAGGGGCCAACGTCCTGACTTTC.

The chain joins TRBV5-1 to TRBJ1-2, with TRBD1 matching 8 bases. The CDR3 extends over 14 amino acids. Germline-derived CDR1 and CDR2 are SGHRS and YFSETQ. J gave up 5 bases and V 4 bases, and 7 bases lay outside the gene matches. CDR3 sequence reads: CASSPTGADYGYTF. The CDR3 coding sequence is TGCGCCAGCAGCCCGACAGGGGCCGATTATGGCTACACCTTC.

The chain has TRBV28 and TRBJ1-1; D remains ambiguous. The V gene's germline CDR1 is MDHEN and CDR2 SYDVKM. V dropped 2 bases and J dropped 6 bases, with 22 bases sitting between them. The CDR3 contains 17 residues. The CDR3 protein is CASSLGLIGSGWAEAFF. CDR3 DNA sequence: TGTGCCAGCAGTTTAGGTCTAATCGGGTCCGGATGGGCTGAAGCTTTCTTT.

The chain joins TRBV20-1 to TRBJ2-1; D is unresolved. The CDR3 contains 12 residues. Trimming took off 3 bases at V and 10 bases at J, with 13 bases between the two ends. The germline CDR1 and CDR2 sequences are DFQATT and SNEGSKA (reference sequence). The CDR3 here is CSASERAVEQFF. The CDR3 nucleotides read TGCAGTGCTAGCGAACGGGCGGTAGAGCAGTTCTTC.

The chain joins TRBV12-3 or TRBV12-4 to TRBJ1-2; tentative D call: TRBD1 (6 bases). Trimming cost V 9 bases and J 4 bases, with 18 bases left between them. The CDR3 consists of 14 residues. CDR3 region: CASGPGGAGYGYTF. CDR3 DNA sequence: TGTGCCAGTGGGCCGGGGGGCGCGGGCTATGGCTACACCTTC.

The chain combines TRBV4-1 with TRBJ2-5; TRBD1 agrees at 10 bases. This CDR3 has 14 residues. CDR1 MGHRA and CDR2 YSYEKL come from the germline V gene. The V segment lost 3 bases and the J segment 4 bases; nucleotides outside the gene matches: 2. The CDR3 region is CASSQTGGTETQYF. The DNA of the CDR3 is TGCGCCAGCAGCCAGACAGGGGGCACAGAGACCCAGTACTTC.

This sequence joins TRBV6-5 and TRBJ2-1, with no clear D. Trimming removed 4 bases at V and 0 bases at J, with 10 bases between. CDR3 size: 15 residues. CDR1 and CDR2 from the germline V gene are MNHEY and SVGAGI. In nucleotides, the CDR3 is TGTGCCAGCAGTTGGGTTAGGAGCTCCTACAATGAGCAGTTCTTC. It yields the protein CASSWVRSSYNEQFF.

The rearrangement uses TRBV15 and TRBJ1-3; no reliable D call. CDR3 size: 14 residues. Deletions cut 8 bases from V and 2 bases from J, with 13 bases between. Looked up from germline, CDR1 is LNHNV and CDR2 is YYDKDF (reference sequence). CDR3 nucleotide sequence: TGTGCCACCGGGTCAGCAGCTCCTGGAAACACCATATATTTT. It encodes CATGSAAPGNTIYF. Based on the CDR3 plus reference TRBV15 and TRBJ1-3, the full variable domain is DAMVIQNPRYQVTQFGKPVTLSCSQTLNHNVMYWYQQKSSQAPKLLFHYYDKDFNNEADTPDNFQSRRPNTSFCFLDIRSPGLGDTAMYLCATGSAAPGNTIYFGEGSWLTVV.

V is TRBV12-3 or TRBV12-4 and J is TRBJ1-2; tentative D call: TRBD1 (5 bases). V was pared by 8 bases and J by 4 bases, with 14 bases between. This CDR3 comprises 13 residues. The CDR3 loop is CASDWGGGYGYTF. In DNA, the CDR3 is TGTGCCAGCGATTGGGGTGGGGGCTATGGCTACACCTTC.

The count of this clonotype is one. The chain couples TRBV13 to TRBJ2-1, with TRBD2 matching 9 bases. J lost 9 bases, V lost 1 base, and 4 bases had no gene match. CDR3 length: 14 residues. CDR1 and CDR2 (germline): PRHDT, FYEKMQ (reference sequence). The CDR3 region has the DNA TGTGCCAGCAGCTTAGAGGGGACTAGCACTGAGCAGTTCTTC. As protein: CASSLEGTSTEQFF.

Only one count was recorded for this clonotype. This chain joins TRBV25-1 and TRBJ1-1; no clear D gene. CDR3 length: 13 residues. The V end lost 2 bases, the J end lost 4 bases, and 8 bases lay between the germline ends. The V gene's germline CDR1 is MGHDK and CDR2 SYGVNS. Written as DNA, the CDR3 is TGTGCCAGCAGTGAAGGCCCCCGCACTGAAGCTTTCTTT. Protein: CASSEGPRTEAFF.

The chain is built from TRBV10-3 and TRBJ2-5; 8 bases match TRBD2. Germline trimming cut 5 bases from V and 2 bases from J; bases unmatched to any gene: 10. The V gene's germline CDR1 is ENHRY and CDR2 SYGVKD. This CDR3 has 16 residues. The CDR3 bases are TGTGCCATCAGTACTCGGGGGGGCGCAGGACAAGAGACCCAGTACTTC. It yields the protein CAISTRGGAGQETQYF.

The chain recombines TRBV7-9 with TRBJ2-2; no clear D gene. The CDR3 is made up of 11 amino acids. CDR1 is SEHNR, CDR2 FQNEAQ, per germline (reference sequence). With 10 bases removed from V and 5 bases from J, the gap between germline ends came to 8 bases. CDR3 residues: CATWKTGELFF. As DNA, the CDR3 is TGTGCCACCTGGAAAACCGGGGAGCTGTTTTTT.

The table lists this clonotype with a few counts. The rearrangement links TRBV3-1 to TRBJ1-1; no firm D call. The ends were cut back, 0 bases at V and 5 bases at J, with 4 bases in the middle. Germline V gene lookup returns CDR1 LGHDT and CDR2 YNNKEL (reference sequence). This CDR3 contains 12 residues. The CDR3 protein is CASSQEGTEAFF. CDR3 bases: TGTGCCAGCAGCCAAGAGGGAACTGAAGCTTTCTTT.

The chain employs TRBV29-1 and TRBJ1-2; possible D gene TRBD1, 6 bases. CDR1 SQVTM and CDR2 ANQGSEA come from the germline V gene. V shed 4 bases and J shed 6 bases, with 18 bases lying between them. The CDR3 is made up of 14 amino acids. This CDR3 reads CSVGGPRGRDGYTF. The CDR3 region has the DNA TGCAGCGTTGGAGGCCCCCGGGGGCGTGATGGCTACACCTTC.

The CDR3 loop is CATSDLGREGNEQFF. The CDR3 coding sequence is TGTGCCACCAGTGATTTGGGGCGGGAGGGGAATGAGCAGTTCTTC. V usage is TRBV24-1 and J usage is TRBJ2-1, with TRBD2 matching over 9 bases. This CDR3 contains 15 residues. CDR1 is KGHDR and CDR2 is SFDVKD in the germline V gene. V was pared by 0 bases and J by 7 bases, with 3 bases of the junction left unmatched.

The chain has TRBV2 and TRBJ2-1; 8 positions match TRBD1. The trim removed 6 bases at V and 6 bases at J, leaving 10 bases unmatched. The germline CDR1 and CDR2 sequences are SNHLY and FYNNEI. The CDR3 has 15 amino acids. CDR3 coding DNA: TGTGCCAGCAGCGGAGACAGGGGACCAACCAATGAGCAGTTCTTC. Protein sequence: CASSGDRGPTNEQFF. The variable domain in full, completed from reference TRBV2 and TRBJ2-1, reads EPEVTQTPSHQVTQMGQEVILRCVPISNHLYFYWYRQILGQKVEFLVSFYNNEISEKSEIFDDQFSVERPDGSNFTLKIRSTKLEDSAMYFCASSGDRGPTNEQFFGPGTRLTVL.

The J gene is TRBJ1-1, the V gene TRBV27, with D unclear. The CDR3 covers 13 residues. Trimming removed 7 bases from V and 3 bases from J, with 12 bases in between. CDR1 is MNHEY, CDR2 SMNVEV, per germline (reference sequence). The CDR3 DNA follows: TGTGCCAGCACCAGGCGGGGAGACACTGAAGCTTTCTTT. Protein sequence: CASTRRGDTEAFF.

CDR3 DNA: TGTGCCAGCAGCTTAATCGGGGGAGAGGAGACCCAGTACTTC. Translated, it gives CASSLIGGEETQYF. This chain links TRBV7-3 with TRBJ2-5; TRBD2 might be the D (6 bases). The germline V and J ends were trimmed by 1 base and 5 bases, with 11 bases remaining between them. The CDR3 has 14 amino acids. CDR1 and CDR2 from the germline V gene are SGHTA and FQGTGA.

The chain couples TRBV24-1 to TRBJ1-5; D may be TRBD1 (5 bases). Between the trimmed V and J ends, which lost 5 bases and 8 bases, there was a span of 9 bases. The CDR3 is 12 residues long. CDR1 and CDR2 (germline): KGHDR, SFDVKD. The CDR3: CATSAGTEPQHF. The CDR3, as DNA: TGTGCCACCAGTGCCGGGACGGAGCCCCAGCATTTT.

This clonotype turned up a few times. The rearrangement uses TRBV27 and TRBJ2-7; no clear D gene. From germline, CDR1 is MNHEY and CDR2 SMNVEV (reference sequence). The CDR3 loop spans 11 amino acids. V was pared by 5 bases and J by 3 bases, with 5 bases between. The DNA of the CDR3 is TGTGCCAGCAGTCGAGACTACGAGCAGTACTTC. Translating it yields CASSRDYEQYF.

The gene calls are TRBV6-5 and TRBJ2-5, with no clear D. Trimming stripped 2 bases from V and 3 bases from J, with 7 bases between. The CDR3 sequence is 13 residues long. Per the germline V gene, CDR1 is MNHEY and CDR2 is SVGAGI. The CDR3 region has the DNA TGTGCCAGCAGTTACGGTCAGGAAGAGACCCAGTACTTC. It codes for CASSYGQEETQYF.

This clonotype was seen once. This chain joins TRBV12-3 or TRBV12-4 and TRBJ2-1; 8 bases align to TRBD2. The CDR3 is made up of 14 amino acids. V lost 6 bases and J lost 9; bases outside the gene matches: 10. This chain's CDR3 is CASSPGGPPVEQFF. CDR3 nucleotide sequence: TGTGCCAGCAGCCCGGGAGGGCCGCCGGTTGAGCAGTTCTTC.